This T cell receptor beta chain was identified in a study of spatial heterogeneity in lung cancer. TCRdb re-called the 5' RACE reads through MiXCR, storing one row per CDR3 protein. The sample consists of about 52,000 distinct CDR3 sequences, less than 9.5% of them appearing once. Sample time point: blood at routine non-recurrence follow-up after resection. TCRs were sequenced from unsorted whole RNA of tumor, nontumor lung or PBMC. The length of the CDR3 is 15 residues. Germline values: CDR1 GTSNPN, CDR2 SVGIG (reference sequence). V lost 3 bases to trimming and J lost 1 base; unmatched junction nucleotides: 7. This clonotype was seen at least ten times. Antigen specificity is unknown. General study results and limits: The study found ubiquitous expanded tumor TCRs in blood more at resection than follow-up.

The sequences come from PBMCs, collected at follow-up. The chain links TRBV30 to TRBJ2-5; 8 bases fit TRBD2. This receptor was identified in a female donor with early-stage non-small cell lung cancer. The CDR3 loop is CAWSRAGVSQETQYF. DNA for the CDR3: TGTGCCTGGAGCCGAGCGGGGGTTTCCCAAGAGACCCAGTACTTC.